This paragraph covers one T cell receptor (beta chain) sequence. In the source study's methods: Estimates of nucleated cell counts were drawn from the amplification of reference gene primers. Produced via immunoSEQ multiplex PCR; TCRdb's table is partial and in-frame only. The V and J calls and clone size are taken from that table; D and trimming were inferred from the DNA. The profile shows about 240,000 clones, 75% to 85% of them singletons. The sample comes from a study of blood T cell repertoires in COVID-19. Background on the study: PBMCs, B-cell-depleted T cells, or T cells provided the cDNA or gDNA that made up the material.

CDR1 is WNHNN and CDR2 is SYGVQD in the germline V gene (reference sequence). V was trimmed by 4 bases and J by 5 bases, leaving 12 bases between them. The CDR3 has 13 residues. The chain couples TRBV10-1 to TRBJ2-7; perhaps TRBD2 as D (6 bases). The origin of this receptor is a human donor in a cohort sampled during active COVID-19. Sequencing was done on a sample of peripheral blood. DNA for the CDR3: TGCGCCAGCAGTGCGGGAGACACCCACGAGCAGTACTTC. This sequence encodes CASSAGDTHEQYF.